The sequence of this T cell receptor (beta chain) was determined in a study of CXCR3-negative and CXCR3-positive naive CD8 T cells. CDR1 is SQVTM, CDR2 ANQGSEA, per germline. This CDR3 region has 13 residues. cDNA libraries for TRB were generated by 5' RACE incorporating UMI labels. Using the 5' RACE reads, TCRdb records one entry per CDR3 protein without DNA. This sample's table reports some 50,000 distinct CDR3 sequences. Identification of naive CD8+ T cells rested on CD45RO-CCR7+CD27+CD95- status. The chain joins TRBV29-1 to TRBJ2-3; TCRdb selects TRBD2, and the lack of DNA leaves this call unchecked. The specimen sequenced was naive CXCR3- CD8+ T cells from blood. Indicated subset: CD45RO-CCR7+CD27+CD95- naive CD8+ T cells lacking CXCR3 (TNR3-). The TCR sequence derives from a human donor in good health. Some clones in this sample may be carry-over from other donors' samples. The CDR3 spells CSVEEAGRPEQYF.